These 10 T cell receptor beta chains came from one sample sequenced in a study of lymphopenia after photon versus proton radiotherapy. Only in-frame clones appear in the TCRdb table, and some are missing; sequencing was by immunoSEQ multiplex PCR. The repertoire holds tens of thousands of clones, with nearly 90% as singletons. Sample: peripheral blood, taken from a patient treated with proton-based radiotherapy. All receptors derive from a woman aged 70 to 79 with pancreatic cancer. Some clones in this sample may be carry-over from other donors' samples.

The J gene is TRBJ2-1, the V gene TRBV25-1, with D possibly being TRBD1 or TRBD2 (5 bases each). This CDR3 spans 15 amino acids. Trimming stripped 1 base from V and 0 bases from J, with 7 bases between. CDR1 MGHDK and CDR2 SYGVNS come from the germline V gene. CDR3 sequence reads: CASSESGSSYNEQFF. Here the CDR3 DNA reads TGTGCCAGCAGTGAATCAGGGAGCTCCTACAATGAGCAGTTCTTC.

The V call is TRBV19, the J call TRBJ2-1; no definite D call. CDR3 length: 13 amino acids. Germline V CDR1 and CDR2: LNHDA, SQIVND (reference sequence). V lost 7 bases, J lost 0 bases, and 7 bases lay in between. Written as DNA, the CDR3 is TGTGCCAGTAATCCTAGCTCCTACAATGAGCAGTTCTTC. This gives the protein CASNPSSYNEQFF.

The V gene is TRBV6-6, the J gene TRBJ1-4, with D uncertain. The CDR3 sequence is 14 residues long. The germline gives CDR1 MNHNY, CDR2 SVGAGI (reference sequence). The ends were cut back, 2 bases at V and 0 bases at J, with 4 bases in the middle. CDR3 nucleotide sequence: TGTGCCAGCAGTTACGGTTCAACTAATGAAAAACTGTTTTTT. Protein: CASSYGSTNEKLFF.

The J gene is TRBJ1-4, the V gene TRBV7-2; D unclear. The length of the CDR3 is 14 residues. Trimming pared 5 bases from V and 8 bases from J, leaving 15 bases between. The germline CDR1 and CDR2 sequences are SGHTA and FQGNSA. CDR3 sequence (DNA): TGTGCCAGCAGCGAAGATTTCGGAGGGGAAAAACTGTTTTTT. It yields the protein CASSEDFGGEKLFF.

This chain connects TRBV7-2 to TRBJ2-2; D is possibly TRBD1 (6 bases). V lost 4 bases and J 7 bases, leaving 13 bases between the germline ends. Germline V gene data show CDR1 as SGHTA and CDR2 as FQGNSA. CDR3 length: 14 amino acids. The DNA of the CDR3 is TGTGCCAGCAGCTGGCGACAGGACAGCGGGGAGCTGTTTTTT. This gives the protein CASSWRQDSGELFF.

V usage is TRBV28 and J usage is TRBJ2-5; D gene unclear. The V gene's germline CDR1 is MDHEN and CDR2 SYDVKM. CDR3 size: 18 residues. The V gene lost 4 bases and the J gene lost 5 bases, with 26 bases spanning the gap. CDR3 region: CASSSSLGLGNIEETQYF. CDR3 nucleotide sequence: TGTGCCAGCAGTTCGAGCCTCGGTTTGGGAAACATAGAGGAGACCCAGTACTTC.

The chain is built from TRBV5-5 and TRBJ2-7; D is perhaps TRBD2 (5 bases). V lost 4 bases and J 0 bases, leaving 11 bases between the germline ends. Germline CDR1 and CDR2: SGHKS and YYEKEE (reference sequence). There are 14 residues in the CDR3. In DNA, the CDR3 is TGTGCCAGCAGCCTCGGGGTTACCTCCTACGAGCAGTACTTC. The encoded protein is CASSLGVTSYEQYF.

CDR3 nucleotide sequence: TGTGCCAGCAGCTTCGGGTTCGCCAATGAGCAGTTCTTC. Translating gives CASSFGFANEQFF. J is TRBJ2-1 and V is TRBV7-8; D uncertain. V was trimmed by 3 bases and J by 6 bases, leaving 9 bases between them. This CDR3 comprises 13 residues. CDR1 is SGHVS and CDR2 is FQNEAQ in the germline V gene.

This chain joins TRBV7-6 and TRBJ2-1, with D perhaps assigned TRBD1 or TRBD2 (6 bases each). Per germline, CDR1 SGHVS and CDR2 FNYEAQ. The ends were cut back, 5 bases at V and 2 bases at J, with 13 bases in the middle. This CDR3 is built from 15 residues. The CDR3 loop is CASSQGTGPYNEQFF. CDR3 sequence (DNA): TGTGCCAGCAGCCAGGGGACTGGCCCCTACAATGAGCAGTTCTTC.

The V call is TRBV19, the J call TRBJ1-2, with D tentatively TRBD1 (5 bases). The V and J ends lost 5 bases and 3 bases respectively, with 13 bases between them. CDR1 LNHDA and CDR2 SQIVND come from the germline V gene (reference sequence). The CDR3 loop spans 14 amino acids. CDR3 amino acids: CASSALDRYYGYTF. CDR3 in DNA: TGTGCCAGTAGTGCTTTAGACAGATACTATGGCTACACCTTC.